This passage covers 25 T cell receptor beta chains from one sample sequenced in a study of blood T cell repertoires in COVID-19. TCRdb keeps only in-frame clones here, not all; method: immunoSEQ multiplex PCR. The sample yields about 180,000 clones, approximately 83% seen once. The specimen sequenced was peripheral blood. These receptors all come from a man aged 60 to 69 with acute or convalescent COVID-19.

This chain joins TRBV27 and TRBJ1-6; D may be TRBD1 (6 bases). The germline CDR1 and CDR2 sequences are MNHEY and SMNVEV (reference sequence). The CDR3 is made up of 16 amino acids. Deletions cut 7 bases from V and 12 bases from J, with 25 bases between. In nucleotides, the CDR3 is TGTGCCAGCACTCAAACTCAGGGGACCCAAGGGGGACCCCTCCACTTT. Its protein is CASTQTQGTQGGPLHF.

V is TRBV7-9 and J is TRBJ2-1; D possibly corresponds to TRBD1 (6 bases). The CDR3 consists of 15 residues. Trimming removed 7 bases at V and 0 bases at J, with 13 bases between. Germline V gene lookup returns CDR1 SEHNR and CDR2 FQNEAQ (reference sequence). CDR3 loop: CASTTQGSSYNEQFF. The CDR3 nucleotides read TGTGCCAGCACCACACAGGGAAGCTCCTACAATGAGCAGTTCTTC.

The chain couples TRBV12-5 to TRBJ2-7; 10 positions match TRBD2. Per the germline V gene, CDR1 is LGHNT and CDR2 is FRNRAP. V lost 0 bases, J lost 3 bases, and 8 bases stayed unmatched. The CDR3 consists of 17 residues. The CDR3 DNA is TGTGCTAGTGGTTTGGTTTTAGCGGGAGGCTATGGCTACGAGCAGTACTTC. This translates into CASGLVLAGGYGYEQYF. Drawing the rest from reference TRBV12-5 and TRBJ2-7, the complete variable domain is DARVTQTPRHKVTEMGQEVTMRCQPILGHNTVFWYRQTMMQGLELLAYFRNRAPLDDSGMPKDRFSAEMPDATLATLKIQPSEPRDSAVYFCASGLVLAGGYGYEQYFGPGTRLTVT.

J is TRBJ1-1 and V is TRBV7-8, with a possible D match to TRBD1 (6 bases). Germline V gene lookup returns CDR1 SGHVS and CDR2 FQNEAQ. V lost 1 base and J lost 4, with 13 bases in between. The CDR3 runs 15 residues. For the CDR3, the DNA is TGTGCCAGCAGCTTAGGAGGGGCCAGGGGCACTGAAGCTTTCTTT. Translation: CASSLGGARGTEAFF.

The CDR3 loop reads CASRTGKDTQYF. CDR3 bases: TGTGCCAGCCGGACAGGGAAAGATACGCAGTATTTT. The rearrangement joins TRBV18 to TRBJ2-3; TRBD1 matches 8 bases. The CDR3 runs to 12 residues. V gave up 8 bases and J gave up 5 bases; unmatched junction bases: 3. Germline loops: CDR1 KGHSH, CDR2 LQKENI. Together with reference TRBV18 and TRBJ2-3, the CDR3 gives the full variable domain: NAGVMQNPRHLVRRRGQEARLRCSPMKGHSHVYWYRQLPEEGLKFMVYLQKENIIDESGMPKERFSAEFPKEGPSILRIQQVVRGDSAAYFCASRTGKDTQYFGPGTRLTVL.

This clone was seen only a few times. The V call is TRBV2, the J call TRBJ2-7, with D maybe TRBD1 (6 bases). The CDR3 spans 13 residues. Trimming pared 1 base from V and 5 bases from J, leaving 9 bases between. CDR1 is SNHLY, CDR2 FYNNEI, per germline. Here the CDR3 DNA reads TGTGCCAGCAGTGAAGGCCCAGGGGACGAGCAGTACTTC. It yields the protein CASSEGPGDEQYF. Filled out from reference TRBV2 and TRBJ2-7, the complete variable domain reads EPEVTQTPSHQVTQMGQEVILRCVPISNHLYFYWYRQILGQKVEFLVSFYNNEISEKSEIFDDQFSVERPDGSNFTLKIRSTKLEDSAMYFCASSEGPGDEQYFGPGTRLTVT.

The chain employs TRBV5-5 and TRBJ1-6; the match to TRBD1 covers 9 bases. This CDR3 spans 15 amino acids. CDR1 is SGHKS and CDR2 is YYEKEE in the germline V gene (reference sequence). With V trimmed by 5 bases and J by 7 bases, 7 bases remained unmatched. CDR3 sequence (DNA): TGTGCCAGCAGGATCGGACAGGGGCAGAATTCACCCCTCCACTTT. It yields the protein CASRIGQGQNSPLHF.

This chain uses TRBV19 with TRBJ1-1, with D perhaps TRBD1 (5 bases). Germline V gene sequence: CDR1 LNHDA, CDR2 SQIVND (reference sequence). Trimming left V 1 base short and J 3 bases short, with 9 bases between. CDR3 length: 14 residues. The DNA of the CDR3 is TGTGCCAGTAGTATAGGGGGCCGGGACACTGAAGCTTTCTTT. It is translated as CASSIGGRDTEAFF.

The gene calls are TRBV2 and TRBJ2-3; 16 nucleotides align to TRBD2. Per germline, CDR1 SNHLY and CDR2 FYNNEI. The CDR3 sequence is 17 residues long. With 4 bases clipped from V and 5 bases from J, the junction kept 6 bases outside the gene matches. This CDR3 reads CASSVGTSGRDKDTQYF. DNA of the CDR3: TGTGCCAGCAGTGTCGGGACTAGCGGGAGGGATAAAGATACGCAGTATTTT.

This chain joins TRBV9 and TRBJ1-4; a weak D match, TRBD1 (6 bases). The germline gives CDR1 SGDLS, CDR2 YYNGEE. This CDR3 comprises 15 residues. The V gene lost 2 bases and the J gene lost 0 bases, with 8 bases spanning the gap. In DNA, the CDR3 is TGTGCCAGCAGCGTTACAGGGTCAACTAATGAAAAACTGTTTTTT. Translating gives CASSVTGSTNEKLFF.

This sequence joins TRBV10-2 and TRBJ2-2; 7 positions match TRBD1. CDR3 length: 17 residues. Per the germline V gene, CDR1 is WSHSY and CDR2 is SAAADI. Trimming at V came to 4 bases and at J to 0 bases, leaving 8 bases not matched to a gene. The CDR3 coding sequence is TGCGCCAGCAGTGCGACAGGGCGACGCGCGAACACCGGGGAGCTGTTTTTT. Residues: CASSATGRRANTGELFF.

The gene calls are TRBV7-8 and TRBJ1-2, with 10 bases that match TRBD1. This CDR3 spans 13 amino acids. The trim removed 5 bases at V and 8 bases at J, leaving 5 bases unmatched. Germline-derived CDR1 and CDR2 are SGHVS and FQNEAQ. CDR3 nucleotides: TGTGCCAGCAGCCCGGACAGGGGGAGGGGCTACACCTTC. It encodes CASSPDRGRGYTF. Full variable domain (rest looked up from reference TRBV7-8 and TRBJ1-2): GAGVSQSPRYKVAKRGQDVALRCDPISGHVSLFWYQQALGQGPEFLTYFQNEAQLDKSGLPSDRFFAERPEGSVSTLKIQRTQQEDSAVYLCASSPDRGRGYTFGSGTRLTVV.

The chain employs TRBV6-6 and TRBJ1-4, with D unresolved. The CDR3 totals 10 residues. CDR1 and CDR2 from the germline V gene are MNHNY and SVGAGI (reference sequence). The germline V and J ends were trimmed by 4 bases and 8 bases, with 2 bases remaining between them. CDR3 DNA sequence: TGTGCCAGCAGTTCAGAAAAACTGTTTTTT. As protein: CASSSEKLFF.

CDR3 bases: TGTGCCAGTAGTATAGGAGGTGTTGGAGGCAATCAGCCCCAGCATTTT. Translation gives CASSIGGVGGNQPQHF. The chain combines TRBV19 with TRBJ1-5; no reliable D call. The V end lost 1 base, the J end lost 2 bases, and 12 bases lay between the germline ends. The CDR3 covers 16 residues. Germline loops: CDR1 LNHDA, CDR2 SQIVND (reference sequence). Complete variable domain (other parts from reference TRBV19 and TRBJ1-5): DGGITQSPKYLFRKEGQNVTLSCEQNLNHDAMYWYRQDPGQGLRLIYYSQIVNDFQKGDIAEGYSVSREKKESFPLTVTSAQKNPTAFYLCASSIGGVGGNQPQHFGDGTRLSIL.

This clone was observed a few times. The chain links TRBV2 to TRBJ1-5; possibly TRBD1 for D (5 bases). V gave up 6 bases and J gave up 0 bases, with 9 bases separating them. Germline lookup yields CDR1 SNHLY and CDR2 FYNNEI. The CDR3 has 14 residues. The CDR3: CASRLGHSNQPQHF. Written as DNA, the CDR3 is TGTGCCAGCAGATTGGGGCATAGCAATCAGCCCCAGCATTTT.

This clone was detected a few times. The chain employs TRBV2 and TRBJ2-1, with 9 bases that match TRBD1. This CDR3 comprises 15 residues. The V gene end was trimmed by 4 bases and the J gene end by 9 bases; junction bases not matched to a gene: 10. Germline CDR1 SNHLY, CDR2 FYNNEI. CDR3 sequence reads: CASSVGQGLGAEQFF. The CDR3 coding sequence is TGTGCCAGCAGTGTAGGACAGGGGCTTGGTGCTGAGCAGTTCTTC.

The gene calls are TRBV6-2 or TRBV6-3 and TRBJ2-2; the D is unclear. Trimming removed 4 bases at V and 2 bases at J, with 5 bases between. The CDR3 is made up of 13 amino acids. Per the germline V gene, CDR1 is MNHEY and CDR2 is SVGEGT. The CDR3 nucleotides read TGTGCCAGCAGTTTATCTAACACCGGGGAGCTGTTTTTT. Residues: CASSLSNTGELFF.

The chain carries TRBV14 and TRBJ2-2, with 8 bases aligning to TRBD1. The J segment lost 7 bases and the V segment lost 1 base, leaving 8 bases of the junction unmatched. CDR3 size: 16 residues. Germline V gene sequence: CDR1 SGHDN, CDR2 FVKESK. The CDR3 sequence: CASSQARRGQGGELFF. CDR3 in DNA: TGTGCCAGCAGCCAAGCCCGCAGGGGGCAAGGCGGGGAGCTGTTTTTT.

This sequence joins TRBV18 and TRBJ2-3; 10 nucleotides line up with TRBD2. Germline-derived CDR1 and CDR2 are KGHSH and LQKENI. Unmatched junction bases numbered 12, after V lost 4 bases and J lost 5 bases. The CDR3 contains 17 residues. The CDR3 coding sequence is TGTGCCAGCTCACTTTCCAGCGGGAGGGCCCGGGGAGATACGCAGTATTTT. It translates to CASSLSSGRARGDTQYF.

CDR3 DNA: TGTGCCAGCAGCTTGGCCGGGGACAGGGCCGGGAAGACCCAGTACTTC. Protein product: CASSLAGDRAGKTQYF. This chain uses TRBV5-5 with TRBJ2-5; 9 positions agree with TRBD1. CDR3 length: 16 amino acids. The ends lost 0 bases at V and 6 bases at J; junction bases unmatched: 9. Germline CDR1 reads SGHKS; CDR2 reads YYEKEE (reference sequence).

The J gene is TRBJ2-7, the V gene TRBV28; the D gene is possibly TRBD1 (5 bases). The germline CDR1 and CDR2 sequences are MDHEN and SYDVKM. The CDR3 extends over 18 amino acids. Deletions cut 3 bases from V and 7 bases from J, with 28 bases between. CDR3 in amino acids: CASSFSSGYLAFSREQYF. In DNA, the CDR3 is TGTGCCAGCAGTTTCTCGTCAGGGTACCTGGCCTTCTCGAGAGAGCAGTACTTC. The complete variable domain, with remaining parts taken from reference TRBV28 and TRBJ2-7, reads DVKVTQSSRYLVKRTGEKVFLECVQDMDHENMFWYRQDPGLGLRLIYFSYDVKMKEKGDIPEGYSVSREKKERFSLILESASTNQTSMYLCASSFSSGYLAFSREQYFGPGTRLTVT.

The sample holds many counts of this clone. This chain connects TRBV28 to TRBJ1-1; D is uncertain. The ends were cut back, 2 bases at V and 3 bases at J, with 13 bases in the middle. The CDR3 sequence is 15 residues long. Looked up from germline, CDR1 is MDHEN and CDR2 is SYDVKM. CDR3 bases: TGTGCCAGCAGTTTAGGGCAGACCATATACACTGAAGCTTTCTTT. This translates into CASSLGQTIYTEAFF.

This rearrangement joins TRBV18 to TRBJ1-1; no definite D call. Trimming took 2 bases from V and 8 from J, leaving 18 bases between them. The CDR3 is 15 residues long. Per the germline V gene, CDR1 is KGHSH and CDR2 is LQKENI. The DNA for the CDR3 is TGTGCCAGCTCACCAGGGCAGGCCTCGTATACCGAAGCTTTCTTT. It specifies CASSPGQASYTEAFF.

The chain carries TRBV2 and TRBJ1-5; D gene uncertain. Germline values: CDR1 SNHLY, CDR2 FYNNEI. Deletions cut 7 bases from V and 0 bases from J, with 10 bases between. The CDR3 extends over 14 amino acids. For the CDR3, the DNA is TGTGCCAGCACTCTTAGTCTTAGCAATCAGCCCCAGCATTTT. It specifies CASTLSLSNQPQHF.

V and J are TRBV5-1 and TRBJ1-6; possible D gene TRBD1, 5 bases. The CDR3 consists of 16 residues. CDR1 is SGHRS, CDR2 YFSETQ, per germline. V was pared by 0 bases and J by 5 bases, with 12 bases between. The CDR3 sequence: CASSLEGGTDNSPLHF. In DNA form, the CDR3 reads TGCGCCAGCAGCTTGGAAGGCGGGACGGATAATTCACCCCTCCACTTT.